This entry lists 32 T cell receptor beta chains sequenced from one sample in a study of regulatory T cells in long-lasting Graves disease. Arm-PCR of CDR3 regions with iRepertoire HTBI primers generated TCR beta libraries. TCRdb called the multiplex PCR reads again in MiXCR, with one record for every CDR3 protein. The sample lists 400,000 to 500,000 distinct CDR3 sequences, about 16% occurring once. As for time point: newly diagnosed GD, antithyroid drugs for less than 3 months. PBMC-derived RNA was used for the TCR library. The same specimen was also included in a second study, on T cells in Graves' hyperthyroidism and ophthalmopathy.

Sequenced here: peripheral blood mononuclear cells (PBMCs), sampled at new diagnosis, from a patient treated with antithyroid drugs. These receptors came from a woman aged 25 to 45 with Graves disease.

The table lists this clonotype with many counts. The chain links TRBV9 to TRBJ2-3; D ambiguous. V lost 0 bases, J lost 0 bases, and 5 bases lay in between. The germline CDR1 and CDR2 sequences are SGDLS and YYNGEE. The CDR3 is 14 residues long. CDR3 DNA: TGTGCCAGCAGCGTAGGTTACAGCACAGATACGCAGTATTTT. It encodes CASSVGYSTDTQYF.

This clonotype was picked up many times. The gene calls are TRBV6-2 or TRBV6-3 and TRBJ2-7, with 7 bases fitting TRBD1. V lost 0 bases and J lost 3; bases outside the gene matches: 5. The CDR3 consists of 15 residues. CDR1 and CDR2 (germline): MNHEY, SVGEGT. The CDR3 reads CASSYSGTANYEQYF. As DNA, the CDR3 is TGTGCCAGCAGTTACTCCGGGACAGCTAACTACGAGCAGTACTTC.

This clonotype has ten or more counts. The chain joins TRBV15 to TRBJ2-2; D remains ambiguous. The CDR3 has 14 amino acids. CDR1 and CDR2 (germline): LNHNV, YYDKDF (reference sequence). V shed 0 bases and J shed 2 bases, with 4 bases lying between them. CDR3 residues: CATSREGNTGELFF. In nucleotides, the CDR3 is TGTGCCACCAGCAGAGAGGGCAACACCGGGGAGCTGTTTTTT.

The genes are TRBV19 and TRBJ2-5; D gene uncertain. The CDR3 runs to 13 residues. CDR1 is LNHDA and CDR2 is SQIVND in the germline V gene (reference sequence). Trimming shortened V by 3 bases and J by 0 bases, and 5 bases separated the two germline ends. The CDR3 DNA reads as TGTGCCAGTAGTATTTTGAACCAAGAGACCCAGTACTTC. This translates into CASSILNQETQYF.

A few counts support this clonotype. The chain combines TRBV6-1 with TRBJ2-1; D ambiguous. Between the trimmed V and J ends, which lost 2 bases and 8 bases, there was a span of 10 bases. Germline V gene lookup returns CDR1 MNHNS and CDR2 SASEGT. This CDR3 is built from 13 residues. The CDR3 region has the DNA TGTGCCAGCAGTGAAATAATGGAATATGAGCAGTTCTTC. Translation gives CASSEIMEYEQFF.

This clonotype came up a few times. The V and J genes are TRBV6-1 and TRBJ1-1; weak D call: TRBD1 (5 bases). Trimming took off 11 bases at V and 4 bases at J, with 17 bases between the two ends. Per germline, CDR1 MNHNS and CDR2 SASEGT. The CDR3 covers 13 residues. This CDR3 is CAGSSGPATEAFF. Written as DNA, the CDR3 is TGTGCCGGCTCTTCAGGGCCGGCCACTGAAGCTTTCTTT.

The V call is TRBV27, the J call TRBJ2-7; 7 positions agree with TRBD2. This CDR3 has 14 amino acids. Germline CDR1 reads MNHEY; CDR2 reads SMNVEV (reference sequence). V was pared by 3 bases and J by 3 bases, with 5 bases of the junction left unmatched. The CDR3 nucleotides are TGTGCCAGCAGTTTTCAGGGAGGGATCTACGAGCAGTACTTC. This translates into CASSFQGGIYEQYF.

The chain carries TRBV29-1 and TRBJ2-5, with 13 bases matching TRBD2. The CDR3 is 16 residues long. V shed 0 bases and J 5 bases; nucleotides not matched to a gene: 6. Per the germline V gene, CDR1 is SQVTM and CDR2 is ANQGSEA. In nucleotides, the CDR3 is TGCAGCGTTGAAGATCGACTAGCGGGAGGTTGGGAGACCCAGTACTTC. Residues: CSVEDRLAGGWETQYF.

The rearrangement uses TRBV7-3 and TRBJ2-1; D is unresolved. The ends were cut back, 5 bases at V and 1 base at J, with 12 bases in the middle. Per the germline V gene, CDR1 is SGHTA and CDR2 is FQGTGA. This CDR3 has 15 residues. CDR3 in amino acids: CASSHLAGSYNEQFF. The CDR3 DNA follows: TGTGCCAGCAGCCACTTAGCTGGGTCCTACAATGAGCAGTTCTTC.

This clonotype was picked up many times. The CDR3 DNA reads TGTGCCAGCAGTTTACTAGGTGGGACAAGGAGTCACATCCAGTTCTTC. It codes for CASSLLGGTRSHIQFF. The chain combines TRBV27 with TRBJ2-1, with a weak D call TRBD1 (6 bases). Trimming stripped 2 bases from V and 13 bases from J, with 24 bases between. The V gene's germline CDR1 is MNHEY and CDR2 SMNVEV (reference sequence). This CDR3 is built from 16 residues.

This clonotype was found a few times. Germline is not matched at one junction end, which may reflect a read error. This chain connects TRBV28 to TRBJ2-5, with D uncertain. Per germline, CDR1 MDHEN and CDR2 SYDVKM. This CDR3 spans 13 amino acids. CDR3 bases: TGTGCCAGCAGCACCGGATTGCGAGAGACCCAGTGCTTC. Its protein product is CASSTGLRETQCF.

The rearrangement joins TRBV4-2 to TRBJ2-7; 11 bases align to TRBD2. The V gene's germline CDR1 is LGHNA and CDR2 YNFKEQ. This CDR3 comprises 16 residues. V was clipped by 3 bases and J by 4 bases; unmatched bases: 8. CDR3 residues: CASSQELAGVVYEQYF. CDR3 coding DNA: TGTGCCAGCAGCCAGGAACTAGCGGGAGTAGTGTACGAGCAGTACTTC.

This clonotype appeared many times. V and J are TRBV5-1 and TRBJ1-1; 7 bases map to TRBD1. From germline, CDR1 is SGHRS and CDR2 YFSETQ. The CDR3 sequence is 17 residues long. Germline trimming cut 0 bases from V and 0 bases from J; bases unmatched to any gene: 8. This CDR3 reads CASSLGQGTSMNTEAFF. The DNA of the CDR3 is TGCGCCAGCAGCTTGGGACAGGGAACTAGTATGAACACTGAAGCTTTCTTT.

CDR3 region: CASSKQGARLAGQSTDTQYF. DNA of the CDR3: TGTGCCAGCAGCAAACAGGGGGCTCGGTTAGCGGGACAAAGCACAGATACGCAGTATTTT. V gene TRBV3-1 combines with J gene TRBJ2-3; maybe TRBD1 (9 bases). Trimming cost V 5 bases and J 0 bases, with 27 bases left between them. Germline V gene lookup returns CDR1 LGHDT and CDR2 YNNKEL (reference sequence). The CDR3 loop spans 20 amino acids.

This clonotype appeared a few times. Written as DNA, the CDR3 is TGCAGCGTCCCGGGAGGTAGGGCCTACAATGAGCAGTTCTTC. Protein sequence: CSVPGGRAYNEQFF. The rearrangement joins TRBV29-1 to TRBJ2-1; 7 bases agree with TRBD2. The CDR3 runs to 14 residues. Losses at the gene ends were 6 bases for V and 2 bases for J; bases not matched to a gene: 7. Germline CDR1 and CDR2: SQVTM and ANQGSEA.

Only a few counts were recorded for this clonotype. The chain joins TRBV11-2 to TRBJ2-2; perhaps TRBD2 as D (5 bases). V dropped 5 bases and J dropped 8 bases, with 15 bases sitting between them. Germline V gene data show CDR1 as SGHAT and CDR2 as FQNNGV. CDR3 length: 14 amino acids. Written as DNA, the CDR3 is TGTGCCAGCAGCCAAGAAGAGGAGGTGGGGGAGCTGTTTTTT. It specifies CASSQEEEVGELFF.

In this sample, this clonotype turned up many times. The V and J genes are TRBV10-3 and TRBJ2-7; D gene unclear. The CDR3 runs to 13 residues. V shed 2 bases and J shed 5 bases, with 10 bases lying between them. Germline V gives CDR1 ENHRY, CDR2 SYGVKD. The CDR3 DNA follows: TGTGCCATCAGTGAGGGTGGCTGGAACGAGCAGTACTTC. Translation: CAISEGGWNEQYF.

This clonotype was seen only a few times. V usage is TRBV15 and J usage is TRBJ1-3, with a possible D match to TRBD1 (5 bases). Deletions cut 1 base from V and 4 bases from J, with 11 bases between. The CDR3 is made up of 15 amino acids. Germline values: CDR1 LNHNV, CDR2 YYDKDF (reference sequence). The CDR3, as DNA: TGTGCCACCAGCAGAGTCAGGGCGGAAGGAAACACCATATATTTT. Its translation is CATSRVRAEGNTIYF.

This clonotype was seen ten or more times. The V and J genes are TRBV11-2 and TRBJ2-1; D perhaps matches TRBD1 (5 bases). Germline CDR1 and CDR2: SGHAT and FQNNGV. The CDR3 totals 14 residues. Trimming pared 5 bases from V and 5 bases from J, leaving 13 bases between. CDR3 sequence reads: CASSDRRTDNEQFF. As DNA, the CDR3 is TGTGCCAGCAGCGACAGACGAACGGACAATGAGCAGTTCTTC.

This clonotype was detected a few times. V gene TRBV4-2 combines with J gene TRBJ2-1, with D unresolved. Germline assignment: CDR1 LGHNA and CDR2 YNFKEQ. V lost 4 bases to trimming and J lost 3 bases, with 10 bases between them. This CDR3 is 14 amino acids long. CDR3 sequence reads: CASSPQPFYNEQFF. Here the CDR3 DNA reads TGTGCCAGCAGCCCCCAACCCTTCTACAATGAGCAGTTCTTC.

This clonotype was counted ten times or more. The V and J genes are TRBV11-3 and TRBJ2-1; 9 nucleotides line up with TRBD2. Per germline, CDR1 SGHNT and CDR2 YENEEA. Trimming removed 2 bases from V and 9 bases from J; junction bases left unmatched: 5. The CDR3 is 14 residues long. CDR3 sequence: CASSLKAGGGEQFF. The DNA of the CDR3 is TGTGCCAGCAGCTTAAAAGCGGGAGGTGGTGAGCAGTTCTTC.

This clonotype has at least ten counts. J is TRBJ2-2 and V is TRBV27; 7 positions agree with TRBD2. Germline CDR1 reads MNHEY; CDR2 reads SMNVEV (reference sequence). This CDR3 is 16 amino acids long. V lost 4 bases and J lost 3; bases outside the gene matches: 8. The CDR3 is CASSSLLARDTGELFF. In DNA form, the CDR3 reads TGTGCCAGCAGTTCTCTACTAGCGAGAGACACCGGGGAGCTGTTTTTT.

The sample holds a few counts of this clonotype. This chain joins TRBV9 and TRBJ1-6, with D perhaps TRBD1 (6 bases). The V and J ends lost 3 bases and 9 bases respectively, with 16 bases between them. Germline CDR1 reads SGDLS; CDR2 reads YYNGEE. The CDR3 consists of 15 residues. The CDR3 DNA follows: TGTGCCAGCAGCGAACCCAACAGGGAGGGTTCACCCCTCCACTTT. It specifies CASSEPNREGSPLHF.

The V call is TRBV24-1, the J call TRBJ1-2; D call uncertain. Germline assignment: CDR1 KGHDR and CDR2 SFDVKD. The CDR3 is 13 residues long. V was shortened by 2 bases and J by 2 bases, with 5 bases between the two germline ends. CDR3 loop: CATSDSSNYGYTF. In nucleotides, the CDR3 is TGTGCCACCAGTGATTCGTCGAACTATGGCTACACCTTC.

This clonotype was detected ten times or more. CDR3 in amino acids: CASSHLCSVAGDCEQYF. Here the CDR3 DNA reads TGCGCCAGCAGCCACCTCTGCTCGGTAGCGGGAGACTGCGAGCAGTACTTC. V and J are TRBV4-1 and TRBJ2-7; the match to TRBD2 covers 9 bases. Trimming removed 3 bases from V and 6 bases from J; junction bases left unmatched: 15. CDR3 length: 17 amino acids. Germline-derived CDR1 and CDR2 are MGHRA and YSYEKL.

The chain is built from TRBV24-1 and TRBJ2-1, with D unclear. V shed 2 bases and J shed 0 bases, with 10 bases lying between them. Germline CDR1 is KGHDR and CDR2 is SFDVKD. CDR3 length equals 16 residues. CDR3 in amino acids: CATSDSSRLSYNEQFF. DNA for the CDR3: TGTGCCACCAGTGATTCCAGCCGACTCTCCTACAATGAGCAGTTCTTC.

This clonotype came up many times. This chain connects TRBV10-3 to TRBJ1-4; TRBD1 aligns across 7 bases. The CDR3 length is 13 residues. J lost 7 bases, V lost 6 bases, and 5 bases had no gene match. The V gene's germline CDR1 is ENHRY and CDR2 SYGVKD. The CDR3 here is CAISPTGSEKLFF. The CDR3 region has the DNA TGTGCCATCAGCCCGACAGGGTCTGAAAAACTGTTTTTT.

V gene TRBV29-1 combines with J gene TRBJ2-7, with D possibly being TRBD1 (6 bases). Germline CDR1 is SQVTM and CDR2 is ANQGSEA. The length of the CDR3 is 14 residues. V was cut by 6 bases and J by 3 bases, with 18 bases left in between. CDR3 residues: CSVALYQGNYEQYF. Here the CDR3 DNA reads TGCAGCGTGGCCCTCTACCAGGGGAACTACGAGCAGTACTTC.

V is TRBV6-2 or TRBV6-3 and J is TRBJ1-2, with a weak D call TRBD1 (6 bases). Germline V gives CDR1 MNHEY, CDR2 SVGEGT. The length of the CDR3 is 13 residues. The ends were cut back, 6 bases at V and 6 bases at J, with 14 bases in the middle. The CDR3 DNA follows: TGTGCCAGCAGAGGGGACACAGTAGATGGCTACACCTTC. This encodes CASRGDTVDGYTF.

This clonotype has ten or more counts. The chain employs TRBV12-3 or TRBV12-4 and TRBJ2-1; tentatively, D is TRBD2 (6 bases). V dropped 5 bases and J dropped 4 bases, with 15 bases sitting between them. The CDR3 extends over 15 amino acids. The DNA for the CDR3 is TGTGCCAGCAGTCCGGACTGGCGGGATTACAATGAGCAGTTCTTC. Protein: CASSPDWRDYNEQFF.

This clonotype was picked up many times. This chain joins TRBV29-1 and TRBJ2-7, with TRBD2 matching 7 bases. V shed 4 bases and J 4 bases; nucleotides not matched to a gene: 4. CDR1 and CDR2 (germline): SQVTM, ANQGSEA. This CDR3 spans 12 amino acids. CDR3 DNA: TGCAGCGTTGTGGGCGGGAGTTACGAGCAGTACTTC. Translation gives CSVVGGSYEQYF.

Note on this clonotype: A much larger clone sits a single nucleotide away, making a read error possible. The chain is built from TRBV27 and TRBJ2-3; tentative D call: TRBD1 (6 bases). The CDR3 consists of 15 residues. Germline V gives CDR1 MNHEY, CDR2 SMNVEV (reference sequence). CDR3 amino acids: CTSSIGTTSTDTQYF. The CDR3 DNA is TGTACCAGCAGTATAGGGACAACTAGCACAGATACGCAGTATTTT.